This entry describes one T cell receptor (beta chain). The antigen is not known. This sample stems from a study of CD8 T cells in ankylosing spondylitis. Study-wide points: Significant enrichment of disease-linked clones was reported in matched ankylosing spondylitis synovial fluid. Peripheral blood samples showed relatively rare disease-linked clones, and these clones were CD8+. One TCR beta motif, made up of eight or nine highly homologous variants, appeared characteristic of ankylosing spondylitis blood. Certain motif variants had earlier been reported in reactive arthritis synovial fluid and blood.

From the 5' RACE reads, TCRdb called clonotypes with MiXCR, one entry per CDR3 protein. The table has some 800,000 distinct CDR3 sequences, about an eighth seen once. This clonotype was obtained from a male donor with ankylosing spondylitis. Sequencing input: blood, either unsorted or a sorted T cell fraction (not recorded which).

The CDR3 sequence: CSAQPTGVNSPLHF. The CDR3 nucleotides read TGCAGTGCCCAACCGACAGGCGTCAATTCACCCCTCCACTTT. This rearrangement joins TRBV20-1 to TRBJ1-6, with D possibly matching TRBD1 (6 bases). The CDR3 consists of 14 residues. V was pared by 6 bases and J by 7 bases, with 16 bases between. Germline V gives CDR1 DFQATT, CDR2 SNEGSKA (reference sequence).